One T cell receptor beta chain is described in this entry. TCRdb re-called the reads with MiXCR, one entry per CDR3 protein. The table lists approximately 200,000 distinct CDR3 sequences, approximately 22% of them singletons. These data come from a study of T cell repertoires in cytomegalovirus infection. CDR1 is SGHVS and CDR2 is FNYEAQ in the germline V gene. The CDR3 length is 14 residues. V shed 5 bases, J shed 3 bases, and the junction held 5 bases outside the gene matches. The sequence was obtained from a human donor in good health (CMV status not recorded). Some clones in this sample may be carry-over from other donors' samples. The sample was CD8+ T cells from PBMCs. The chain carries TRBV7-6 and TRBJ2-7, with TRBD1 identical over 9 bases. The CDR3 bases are TGTGCCAGCAGCGTACGACAGGGGGACTACGAGCAGTACTTC. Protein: CASSVRQGDYEQYF.